Listed below are T cell receptor beta chains from one sample, sequenced in a study of T cell responses to AZD1222 COVID-19 vaccine. Generated by immunoSEQ multiplex PCR, the TCRdb table keeps only in-frame clones and is missing some. This sample has 160,000 or so clones, with roughly 90% found just once. The sequencing used peripheral blood, collected 28 days after the second AZD1222 dose. These TCRs come from an adult who received the AZD1222 COVID-19 vaccine. Both conserved end residues are part of each CDR3. Fields, in order: V gene, J gene, clone size, D gene, CDR3 protein, CDR3 DNA. A D gene is named only where the DNA matches it firmly. Clone size is stated in some rows and not others, as once, few, many or a class when expanded.

TRBV19	TRBJ2-3	-	TRBD2	CASSIPSGGADTQYF	TGTGCCAGTAGTATCCCAAGCGGGGGGGCAGATACGCAGTATTTT
TRBV7-2	TRBJ1-2	-	TRBD1	CAIRDSYNYGYTF	TGTGCCATCCGGGACAGTTATAACTATGGCTACACCTTC
TRBV4-3	TRBJ2-2	-	TRBD1	CASSQPGGETGELFF	TGCGCCAGCAGCCAGCCAGGGGGCGAGACCGGGGAGCTGTTTTTT
TRBV9	TRBJ2-1	-	TRBD2	CASSVSGGSYNEQFF	TGTGCCAGCAGCGTTAGCGGGGGGAGTTACAATGAGCAGTTCTTC
TRBV7-2	TRBJ2-1	-	-	CASSSDWGEQFF	TGTGCCAGCAGCTCCGACTGGGGGGAGCAGTTCTTC
TRBV7-9	TRBJ2-1	-	-	CASSRGDEQFF	TGTGCCAGCAGCCGCGGGGATGAGCAGTTCTTC
TRBV30	TRBJ1-6	-	-	CAWSVESPNSPLHF	TGTGCCTGGAGTGTCGAGTCTCCCAATTCACCCCTCCACTTT
TRBV5-1	TRBJ2-1	-	-	CASSLEPASSYNEQFF	TGCGCCAGCAGCTTGGAGCCGGCGAGCTCCTACAATGAGCAGTTCTTC
TRBV5-6	TRBJ2-7	-	TRBD2	CASSWTSSYEQYF	TGTGCCAGCAGCTGGACTAGCTCCTACGAGCAGTACTTC
TRBV2	TRBJ1-4	once	-	CASSEAGGNEKLFF	TGTGCCAGCAGTGAGGCGGGGGGAAATGAAAAACTGTTTTTT
TRBV9	TRBJ1-1	-	-	CASSVGGETGATFF	TGTGCCAGCAGCGTCGGAGGGGAGACGGGGGCAACTTTCTTT
TRBV19	TRBJ1-2	-	-	CASDGAYGYTF	TGTGCCAGTGACGGCGCCTATGGCTACACCTTC
TRBV11-2	TRBJ1-5	-	-	CASSLAGNQPQHF	TGTGCCAGCAGCTTGGCAGGTAATCAGCCCCAGCATTTT
TRBV30	TRBJ1-5	-	-	CAWSYENQPQHF	TGTGCCTGGAGTTATGAGAATCAGCCCCAGCATTTT
TRBV5-1	TRBJ1-1	-	-	CASRHKLNTEAFF	TGCGCCAGCAGACACAAACTGAACACTGAAGCTTTCTTT
TRBV6-5	TRBJ1-5	-	-	CASSYGTNQPQHF	TGTGCCAGCAGTTACGGGACTAATCAGCCCCAGCATTTT
TRBV30	TRBJ1-1	few	-	CAWSVRGGLEAFF	TGTGCCTGGAGTGTACGGGGCGGACTTGAAGCTTTCTTT
TRBV5-1	TRBJ1-1	-	-	CASSLPGRGDLNTEAFF	TGCGCCAGCAGCTTGCCCGGGAGGGGAGATTTGAACACTGAAGCTTTCTTT
TRBV5-1	TRBJ1-2	-	-	CASSLGLEYGGGYTF	TGCGCCAGCAGCTTGGGACTCGAGTACGGGGGTGGCTACACCTTC
TRBV7-6	TRBJ2-7	once	TRBD2	CASSLSPAKRGFGEQYF	TGTGCCAGCAGCTTAAGCCCCGCTAAGCGGGGGTTTGGCGAGCAGTACTTC
TRBV2	TRBJ2-7	-	TRBD1	CASREGTAVHYEQYF	TGTGCCAGCAGAGAAGGGACAGCCGTACACTACGAGCAGTACTTC
TRBV13	TRBJ1-1	-	TRBD1	CASNKGGAGTEAFF	TGTGCCAGCAACAAAGGGGGCGCGGGCACTGAAGCTTTCTTT
TRBV7-6	TRBJ1-6	-	-	CASRSDNSYNSPLHF	TGTGCCAGCAGATCGGACAACTCCTATAATTCACCCCTCCACTTT
TRBV30	TRBJ2-7	-	TRBD2	CAWASGGGGYEQYF	TGTGCCTGGGCCAGTGGGGGGGGTGGTTACGAGCAGTACTTC
TRBV3-1/TRBV3-2	TRBJ1-2	-	-	CASSQGSLYGYTF	TGTGCCAGCAGCCAAGGTAGCCTCTATGGCTACACCTTC
TRBV5-4	TRBJ1-3	once	TRBD1	CASSTRTGDGNTIYF	TGTGCCAGCAGCACGAGGACAGGGGATGGAAACACCATATATTTT
TRBV7-9	TRBJ1-2	-	-	CASSRREVYGYTF	TGTGCCAGCAGCCGACGGGAAGTATATGGCTACACCTTC
TRBV11-2	TRBJ1-1	-	-	CASSLFSLGAFF	TGTGCCAGCAGCTTATTCTCCTTAGGGGCTTTCTTT
TRBV5-1	TRBJ2-3	-	-	CASNPSSGASDTQYF	TGCGCCAGCAACCCTTCTTCGGGCGCCTCAGATACGCAGTATTTT
TRBV27	TRBJ2-3	few	TRBD2	CASSLFPSGGTRKNTDTQYF	TGTGCCAGCAGTTTATTCCCTAGCGGGGGGACCAGGAAGAACACAGATACGCAGTATTTT
TRBV11-2	TRBJ1-4	-	-	CASSLESGKNEKLFF	TGTGCCAGCAGCTTAGAGTCAGGAAAGAATGAAAAACTGTTTTTT
TRBV7-3	TRBJ2-1	-	TRBD1	CASSLDPGGSILSNEQFF	TGTGCCAGCAGCTTAGACCCAGGGGGCAGTATATTATCAAATGAGCAGTTCTTC
TRBV25-1	TRBJ2-7	-	-	CASSGLSYEQYF	TGTGCCAGCAGTGGGCTCTCCTACGAGCAGTACTTC
TRBV19	TRBJ2-7	-	TRBD1	CASSPQGASEQYF	TGTGCCAGTAGTCCCCAGGGGGCAAGTGAGCAGTACTTC
TRBV6-5	TRBJ1-3	once	-	CASSPGGGGNTIYF	TGTGCCAGCAGCCCCGGGGGGGGTGGAAACACCATATATTTT
TRBV3-1/TRBV3-2	TRBJ2-2	-	-	CASSQRGGAGNGELFF	TGTGCCAGCAGCCAAAGAGGCGGGGCTGGGAACGGGGAGCTGTTTTTT
TRBV14	TRBJ1-2	-	TRBD1	CASGQGAGGYTF	TGTGCCAGCGGTCAGGGGGCTGGTGGCTACACCTTC
TRBV30	TRBJ2-2	-	-	CAWSRGGGGNTGELFF	TGTGCCTGGAGCAGGGGAGGCGGGGGAAACACCGGGGAGCTGTTTTTT
TRBV19	TRBJ2-2	-	-	CASRGLPGTNTGELFF	TGTGCCAGTAGGGGGCTGCCGGGGACGAACACCGGGGAGCTGTTTTTT
TRBV6-1	TRBJ2-5	once	-	CASSEATSSGGTQYF	TGTGCCAGCAGTGAAGCTACCTCTTCCGGGGGGACCCAGTACTTC